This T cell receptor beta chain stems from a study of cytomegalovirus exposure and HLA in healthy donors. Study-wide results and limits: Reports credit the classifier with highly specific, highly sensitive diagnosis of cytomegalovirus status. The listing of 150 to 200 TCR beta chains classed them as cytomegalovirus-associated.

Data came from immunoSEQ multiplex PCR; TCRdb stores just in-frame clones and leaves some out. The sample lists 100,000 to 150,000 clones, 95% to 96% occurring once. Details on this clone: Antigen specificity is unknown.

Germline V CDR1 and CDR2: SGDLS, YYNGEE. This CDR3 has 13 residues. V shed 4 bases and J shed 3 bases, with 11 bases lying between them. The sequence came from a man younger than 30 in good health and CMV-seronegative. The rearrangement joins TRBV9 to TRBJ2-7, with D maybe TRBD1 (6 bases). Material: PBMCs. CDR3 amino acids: CASSTLQGYEQYF. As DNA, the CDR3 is TGTGCCAGCAGCACCCTACAGGGCTACGAGCAGTACTTC.